The TCR beta chain described here comes from a study of radiotherapy plus CTLA-4 blockade in lung cancer. Looking at the study overall: Among enrolled patients, approximately 18% responded and roughly 30% achieved disease control. General study points: There was expansion of tumor-derived TCR clones in blood after radiotherapy plus ipilimumab. It was early blood T cell clone dynamics, with interferon-beta, that reportedly best predicted response.

Sequencing used immunoSEQ multiplex PCR; TCRdb keeps in-frame clones, though not all of them. Counted here are tens of thousands of clones, roughly three quarters occurring once; the ten biggest clones make up 20% to 25%. In chemo-refractory metastatic non-small-cell lung cancer, patients got ipilimumab CTLA-4 blockade together with focal radiation. The V gene lost 6 bases and the J gene lost 4 bases, with 10 bases spanning the gap. The germline gives CDR1 MNHEY, CDR2 SMNVEV (reference sequence). This CDR3 comprises 13 residues. The count of this clone is one. Its matching antigen is unknown. Specimen: peripheral blood, collected from a patient treated with radiotherapy plus ipilimumab. V and J are TRBV27 and TRBJ1-5, with a possible D match to TRBD1 (5 bases). The source of this sequence is a human donor with non-small cell lung cancer that progressed on radiotherapy plus ipilimumab. The DNA for the CDR3 is TGTGCCAGCAGCAACGGGGGAAATCAGCCCCAGCATTTT. Translating it yields CASSNGGNQPQHF.